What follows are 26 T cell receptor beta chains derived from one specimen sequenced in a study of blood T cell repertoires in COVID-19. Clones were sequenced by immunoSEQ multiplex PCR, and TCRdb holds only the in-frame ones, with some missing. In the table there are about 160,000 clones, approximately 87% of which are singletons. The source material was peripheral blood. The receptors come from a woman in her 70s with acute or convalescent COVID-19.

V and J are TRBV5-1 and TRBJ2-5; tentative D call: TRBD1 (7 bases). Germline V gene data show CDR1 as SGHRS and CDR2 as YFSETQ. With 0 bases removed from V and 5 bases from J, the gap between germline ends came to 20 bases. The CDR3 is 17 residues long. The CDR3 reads CASSLATGTASGETQYF. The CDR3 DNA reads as TGCGCCAGCAGCTTGGCCACAGGGACAGCCAGCGGGGAGACCCAGTACTTC.

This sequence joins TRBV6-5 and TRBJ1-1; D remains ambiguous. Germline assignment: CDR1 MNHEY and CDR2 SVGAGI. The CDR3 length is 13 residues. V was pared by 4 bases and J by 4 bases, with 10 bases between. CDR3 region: CASSFELSTEAFF. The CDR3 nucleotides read TGTGCCAGCAGTTTCGAATTGAGCACTGAAGCTTTCTTT.

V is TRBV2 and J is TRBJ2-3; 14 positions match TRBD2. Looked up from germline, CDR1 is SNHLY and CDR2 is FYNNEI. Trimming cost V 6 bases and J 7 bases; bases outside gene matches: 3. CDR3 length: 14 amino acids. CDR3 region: CASSGTSGGYTQYF. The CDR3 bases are TGTGCCAGCAGCGGGACTAGCGGGGGTTATACGCAGTATTTT.

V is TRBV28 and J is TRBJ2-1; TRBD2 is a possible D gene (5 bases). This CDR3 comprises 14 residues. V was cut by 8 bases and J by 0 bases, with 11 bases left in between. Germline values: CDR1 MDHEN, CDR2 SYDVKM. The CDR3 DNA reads TGTGCCAGCCAGATGGACTCCTCCTACAATGAGCAGTTCTTC. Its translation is CASQMDSSYNEQFF.

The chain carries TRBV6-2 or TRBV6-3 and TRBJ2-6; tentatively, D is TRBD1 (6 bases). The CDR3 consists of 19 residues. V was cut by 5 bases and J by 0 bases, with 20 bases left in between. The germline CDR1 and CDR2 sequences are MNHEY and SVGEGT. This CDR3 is CASSTNYRDTISGANVLTF. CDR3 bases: TGTGCCAGCAGTACAAACTACAGGGACACAATCTCTGGGGCCAACGTCCTGACTTTC.

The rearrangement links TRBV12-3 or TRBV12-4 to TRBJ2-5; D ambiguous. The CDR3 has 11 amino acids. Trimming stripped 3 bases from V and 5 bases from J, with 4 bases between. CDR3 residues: CASSFMETQYF. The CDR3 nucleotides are TGTGCCAGCAGTTTCATGGAGACCCAGTACTTC.

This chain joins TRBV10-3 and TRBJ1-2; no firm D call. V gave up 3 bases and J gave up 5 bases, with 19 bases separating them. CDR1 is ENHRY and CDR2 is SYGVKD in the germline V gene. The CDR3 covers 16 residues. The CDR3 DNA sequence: TGTGCCATCAGTGATTTGGACTTCGGAATCGGTTATGGCTACACCTTC. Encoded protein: CAISDLDFGIGYGYTF.

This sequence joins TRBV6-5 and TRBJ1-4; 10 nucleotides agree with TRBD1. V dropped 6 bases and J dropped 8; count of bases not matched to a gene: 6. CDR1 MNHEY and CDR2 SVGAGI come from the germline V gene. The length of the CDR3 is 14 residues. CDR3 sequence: CASRTGGSGEKLFF. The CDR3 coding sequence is TGTGCCAGCAGGACAGGGGGCAGCGGGGAAAAACTGTTTTTT.

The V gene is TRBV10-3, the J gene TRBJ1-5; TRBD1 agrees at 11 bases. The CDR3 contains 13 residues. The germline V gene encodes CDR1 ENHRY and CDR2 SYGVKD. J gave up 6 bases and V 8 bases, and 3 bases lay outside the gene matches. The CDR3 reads CAIGQGAGQPQHF. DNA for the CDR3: TGTGCCATCGGACAGGGGGCCGGTCAGCCCCAGCATTTT.

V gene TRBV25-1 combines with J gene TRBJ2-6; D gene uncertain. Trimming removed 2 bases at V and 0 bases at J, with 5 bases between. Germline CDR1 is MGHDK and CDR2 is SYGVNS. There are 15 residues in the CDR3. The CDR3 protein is CASSEPGSGANVLTF. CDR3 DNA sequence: TGTGCCAGCAGTGAACCAGGCTCTGGGGCCAACGTCCTGACTTTC.

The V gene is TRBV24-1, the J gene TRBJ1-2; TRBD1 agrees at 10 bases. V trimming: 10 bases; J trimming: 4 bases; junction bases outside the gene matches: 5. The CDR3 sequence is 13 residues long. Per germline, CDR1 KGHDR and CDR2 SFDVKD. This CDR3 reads CATSGDRGYGYTF. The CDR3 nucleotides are TGTGCCACGTCAGGGGACAGGGGCTATGGCTACACCTTC.

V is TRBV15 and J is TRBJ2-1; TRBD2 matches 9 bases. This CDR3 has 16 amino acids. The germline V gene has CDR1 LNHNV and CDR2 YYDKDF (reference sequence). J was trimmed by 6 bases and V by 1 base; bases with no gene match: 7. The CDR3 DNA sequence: TGTGCCACCAGCAGAGGCCCTAGCGGGACAAGCAATGAGCAGTTCTTC. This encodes CATSRGPSGTSNEQFF.

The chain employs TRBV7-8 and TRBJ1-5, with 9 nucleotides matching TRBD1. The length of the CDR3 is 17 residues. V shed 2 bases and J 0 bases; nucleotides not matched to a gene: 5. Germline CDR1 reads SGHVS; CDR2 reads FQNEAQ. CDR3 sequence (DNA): TGTGCCAGCAGCTTAACAGGGGGCTTATATAGCAATCAGCCCCAGCATTTT. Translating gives CASSLTGGLYSNQPQHF.

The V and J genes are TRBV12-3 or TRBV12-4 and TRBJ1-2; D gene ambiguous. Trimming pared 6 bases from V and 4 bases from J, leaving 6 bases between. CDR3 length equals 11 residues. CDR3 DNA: TGTGCCAGCAGCGGTGGCTATGGCTACACCTTC. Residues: CASSGGYGYTF.

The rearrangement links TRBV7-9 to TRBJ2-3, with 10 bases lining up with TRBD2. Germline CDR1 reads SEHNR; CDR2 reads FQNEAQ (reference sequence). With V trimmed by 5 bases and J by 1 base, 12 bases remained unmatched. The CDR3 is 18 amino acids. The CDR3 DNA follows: TGTGCCAGCAGCCCCCGGGATAGCGGGAGGTTTGGCACAGATACGCAGTATTTT. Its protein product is CASSPRDSGRFGTDTQYF.

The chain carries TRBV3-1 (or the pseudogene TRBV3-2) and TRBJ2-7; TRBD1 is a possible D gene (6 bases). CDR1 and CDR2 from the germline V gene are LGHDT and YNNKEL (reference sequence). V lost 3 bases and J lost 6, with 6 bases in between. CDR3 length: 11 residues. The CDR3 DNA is TGTGCCAGCAGCCAGGGGGCCGAGCAGTACTTC. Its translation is CASSQGAEQYF.

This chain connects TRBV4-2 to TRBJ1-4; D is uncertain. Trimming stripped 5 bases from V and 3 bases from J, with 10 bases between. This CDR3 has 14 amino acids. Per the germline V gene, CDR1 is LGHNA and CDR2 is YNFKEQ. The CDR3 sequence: CASSRERANEKLFF. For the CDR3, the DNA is TGTGCCAGCAGCAGGGAGAGGGCTAATGAAAAACTGTTTTTT.

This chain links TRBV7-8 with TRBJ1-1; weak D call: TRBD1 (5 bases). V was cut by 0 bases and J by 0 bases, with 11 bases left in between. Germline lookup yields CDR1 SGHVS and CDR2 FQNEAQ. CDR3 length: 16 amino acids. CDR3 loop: CASSLAGRGVNTEAFF. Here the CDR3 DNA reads TGTGCCAGCAGCTTAGCGGGTCGGGGGGTGAACACTGAAGCTTTCTTT.

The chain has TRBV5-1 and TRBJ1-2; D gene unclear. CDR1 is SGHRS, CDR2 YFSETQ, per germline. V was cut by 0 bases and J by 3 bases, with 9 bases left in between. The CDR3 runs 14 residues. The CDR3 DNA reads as TGCGCCAGCAGCTTGGCCACTCCGGACTATGGCTACACCTTC. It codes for CASSLATPDYGYTF. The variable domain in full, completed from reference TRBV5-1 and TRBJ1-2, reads KAGVTQTPRYLIKTRGQQVTLSCSPISGHRSVSWYQQTPGQGLQFLFEYFSETQRNKGNFPGRFSGRQFSNSRSEMNVSTLELGDSALYLCASSLATPDYGYTFGSGTRLTVV.

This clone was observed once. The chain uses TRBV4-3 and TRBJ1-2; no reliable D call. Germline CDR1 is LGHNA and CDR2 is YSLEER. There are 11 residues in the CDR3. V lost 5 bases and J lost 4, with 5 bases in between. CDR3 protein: CASSASYGYTF. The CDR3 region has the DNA TGCGCCAGCAGCGCTAGCTATGGCTACACCTTC.

The CDR3 DNA sequence: TGTGCCAGCAGTTTTAGCAGTTCTAACTATGGCTACACCTTC. Encoded protein: CASSFSSSNYGYTF. V is TRBV27 and J is TRBJ1-2, with D hard to call. The V gene's germline CDR1 is MNHEY and CDR2 SMNVEV (reference sequence). Trimming shortened V by 3 bases and J by 0 bases, and 8 bases separated the two germline ends. CDR3 size: 14 residues.

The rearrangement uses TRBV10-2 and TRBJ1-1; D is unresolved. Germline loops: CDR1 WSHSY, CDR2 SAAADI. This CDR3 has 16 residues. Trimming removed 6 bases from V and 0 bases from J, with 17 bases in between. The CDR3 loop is CASSGRGGRMNTEAFF. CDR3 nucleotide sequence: TGCGCCAGCAGCGGGAGAGGAGGGAGGATGAACACTGAAGCTTTCTTT.

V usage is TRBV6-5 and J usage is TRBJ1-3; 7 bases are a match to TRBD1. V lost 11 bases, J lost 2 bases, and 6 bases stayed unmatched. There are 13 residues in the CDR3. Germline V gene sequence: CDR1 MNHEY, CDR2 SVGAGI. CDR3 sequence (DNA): TGTGCCTGCCAACAGGGGCCTGGAAACACCATATATTTT. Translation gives CACQQGPGNTIYF.

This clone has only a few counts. The CDR3 DNA follows: TGCAGCGGATTACAGGGCTACGAGCAGTACTTC. Encoded protein: CSGLQGYEQYF. The chain is built from TRBV29-1 and TRBJ2-7; weak D call: TRBD1 (6 bases). This CDR3 spans 11 amino acids. Deletions cut 7 bases from V and 3 bases from J, with 10 bases between. Germline V gives CDR1 SQVTM, CDR2 ANQGSEA.

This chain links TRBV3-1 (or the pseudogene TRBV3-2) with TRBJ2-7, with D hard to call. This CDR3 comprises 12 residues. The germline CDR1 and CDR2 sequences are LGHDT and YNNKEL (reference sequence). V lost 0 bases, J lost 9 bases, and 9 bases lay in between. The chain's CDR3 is CASSQDRTRQYF. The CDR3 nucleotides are TGTGCCAGCAGCCAAGATCGCACGCGGCAGTACTTC.

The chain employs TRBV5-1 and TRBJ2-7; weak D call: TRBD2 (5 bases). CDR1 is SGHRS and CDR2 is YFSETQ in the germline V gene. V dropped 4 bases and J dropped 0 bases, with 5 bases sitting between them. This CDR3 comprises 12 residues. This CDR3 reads CASSGSSYEQYF. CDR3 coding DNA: TGCGCCAGCAGCGGGAGCTCCTACGAGCAGTACTTC.